The 2 T cell receptor beta chains listed next were all sequenced from one sample in a study of T cell repertoires in cytomegalovirus infection. No cognate antigen is known for these TCRs. TCRdb independently ran MiXCR on the reads; one entry per CDR3 protein. The sample contains roughly 150,000 distinct CDR3 sequences, about 20% of which appear only once. The sample here was CD8+ T cells from cultured PBMCs, taken from culture after CMV antigen stimulation. These receptors were obtained from a human donor in good health (CMV status not recorded). Some clones in this sample may be carry-over from other donors' samples.

J is TRBJ2-1 and V is TRBV5-6; perhaps D is TRBD1 or TRBD2 (6 bases each). Trimming left V 0 bases short and J 1 base short, with 14 bases between. This CDR3 contains 17 residues. Germline values: CDR1 SGHDT, CDR2 YYEEEE. CDR3 protein: CASSLARGPVSYNEQFF. The DNA of the CDR3 is TGTGCCAGCAGCTTGGCCCGGGGGCCTGTTTCCTACAATGAGCAGTTCTTC.

This clonotype has only a few counts. The genes are TRBV7-3 and TRBJ2-7, with D possibly TRBD2 on 6 matching bases. This CDR3 has 12 residues. Germline V gene sequence: CDR1 SGHTA, CDR2 FQGTGA. Trimming cost V 7 bases and J 5 bases, with 12 bases left between them. The CDR3 loop is CASKSVADEQYF. As DNA, the CDR3 is TGTGCCAGCAAGTCCGTAGCGGACGAGCAGTACTTC.